This T cell receptor beta chain was captured in a study of blood T cells in healthy people across ages (dated by TCRdb to about 2015). About the investigation overall: In model experiments, roughly one uniquely barcoded TCR beta cDNA molecule per two T cells was captured by template switching. The study measured age-related changes in TCR beta repertoire diversity using deep sequencing normalized with unique cDNA molecular identifiers. Four age groups were formed from the donors: young (average roughly 16 years), middle-aged (around 40), aged (roughly 58) and long-lived (82). To avoid experimental bias, donors of different ages were randomly spread across the sequencing lanes. Using the same blood draw, the study looked at two additional independent replicas of 1 million unique cDNA reads for two donors, one aged 18 to 30 and the other aged 80 or older.

Libraries were prepared through 5' RACE. The data were produced on an Illumina HiSeq 2500. A second PCR of roughly 7 to 11 cycles was performed with a sample-barcoded 5' primer and a J-beta primer mix. A unique molecular identifier was introduced onto each TCR beta cDNA molecule by a template-switch 5' adaptor carrying 12 random nucleotides. Each sample yielded at least 2.5 million CDR3-containing paired-end reads. All of the RNA was converted into first-strand cDNA using the Mint cDNA synthesis kit, with a TRBC-specific oligonucleotide serving as the primer. After uracil-DNA glycosylase treatment, a first 18-cycle PCR used universal primers M1SS and BC2_uni_R on all cDNA. The paper's processing steps were these. Each sample was normalized by randomly selecting 1 million high-quality reads, each carrying a distinct molecular identifier. Reads sharing molecular identifiers were discarded rather than binned into consensus sequences. MiTCR, run with a Q25 quality threshold and the strictest error-elimination algorithm, handled CDR3 identification, clonotype clustering and error correction. A nonparametric unseen species model using Euler transformation provided a lower-bound estimate of total TCR beta diversity. TCRdb reanalyzed the raw reads on its own, using fastp at Q25 for trimming and MiXCR for clone calling, and kept in-frame beta chains. Entries are consolidated by CDR3 protein sequence, retaining the most common genes and DNA. The V and J calls come from TCRdb's annotation, not from the publication. Across this sample there are some 1.6 million distinct CDR3 sequences, with 30% to 35% seen only once. The top ten constitute approximately 10% of the sample.

Systemically healthy Caucasian individuals from Russia, 35 to 50 in total and aged roughly 6 to 100 years, were included as donors. Each donor gave 8 to 10 milliliters of peripheral blood, drawn into EDTA-treated Vacutainer tubes. Ficoll-Paque density-gradient centrifugation was used to isolate PBMCs, with at least 6.5 million per sample. Total RNA was extracted from PBMCs with Trizol reagent, with at least 5.5 micrograms obtained per sample. The percentages of naive CD45RAhigh/CD27high T cells were determined by flow cytometry on a PBMC aliquot from every donor. General study outcomes and caveats: As age increased, observed TCR beta diversity per million T cells dropped in a roughly linear way, and a significant reduction was already evident by age around 41. Compared with the aged group, the long-lived group had more naive CD4+ T cells, fewer expanded clones and increased TCR diversity, a pattern suggesting age selection. Donor CMV infection status was unknown, potentially confounding age-related changes in expanded clonotypes. Bulk unsorted PBMC profiling prevented conclusive comparison of naive and antigen-experienced compartments. Estimates of total diversity based on one million sequenced T cells were regarded as lower bounds and as underestimates. The percentage of naive T cells measured by flow cytometry correlated strongly with observed TCR beta diversity.

This clonotype was detected only a few times. It lacks a known antigen. No qualities accompany the bases; no much larger clone lies one base away. The CDR3 covers 15 residues, taking in both the cysteine and the phenylalanine. The kept DNA is CDR3 alone, 45 bases in frame from the first base. Ends trimmed: V by 1 base, J by 3 bases; bases unmatched to a gene: 6. CDR1 and CDR2 were assigned from the germline V gene (reference sequence) as DFQATT and SNEGSKA. The sequence links TRBV20-1 to TRBJ2-7; 10 bases in the middle match TRBD1. The TCR comes from a woman aged 30 to 39 in good health. The sample taken for sequencing was blood. The CDR3 region: CSARGRRTGGYEQYF. The nucleotide sequence reads as follows: TGCAGTGCTAGAGGAAGGCGGACAGGGGGCTACGAGCAGTACTTC.